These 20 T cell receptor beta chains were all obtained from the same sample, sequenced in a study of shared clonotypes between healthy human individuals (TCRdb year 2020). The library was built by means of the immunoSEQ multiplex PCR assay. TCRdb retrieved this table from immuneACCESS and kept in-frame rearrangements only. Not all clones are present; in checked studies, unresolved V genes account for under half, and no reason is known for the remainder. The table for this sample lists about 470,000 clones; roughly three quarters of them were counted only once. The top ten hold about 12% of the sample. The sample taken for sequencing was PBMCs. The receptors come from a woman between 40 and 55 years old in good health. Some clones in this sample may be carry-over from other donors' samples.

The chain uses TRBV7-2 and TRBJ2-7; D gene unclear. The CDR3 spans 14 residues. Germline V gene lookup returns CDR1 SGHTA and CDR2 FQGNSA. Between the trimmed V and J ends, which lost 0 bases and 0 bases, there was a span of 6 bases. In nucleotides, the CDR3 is TGTGCCAGCAGCTTAGCGGGAACCTCCTACGAGCAGTACTTC. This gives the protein CASSLAGTSYEQYF.

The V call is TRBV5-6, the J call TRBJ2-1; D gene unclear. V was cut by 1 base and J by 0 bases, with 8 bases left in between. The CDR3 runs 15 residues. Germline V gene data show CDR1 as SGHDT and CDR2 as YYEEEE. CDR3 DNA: TGTGCCAGCAGCTTGAAGGTGATCTCCTACAATGAGCAGTTCTTC. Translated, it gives CASSLKVISYNEQFF.

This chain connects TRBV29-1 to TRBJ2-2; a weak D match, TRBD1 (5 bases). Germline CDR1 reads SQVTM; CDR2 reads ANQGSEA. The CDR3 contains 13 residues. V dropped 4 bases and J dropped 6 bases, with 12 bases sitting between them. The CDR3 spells CSVVGAGAGELFF. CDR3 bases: TGCAGCGTTGTAGGGGCTGGAGCCGGGGAGCTGTTTTTT.

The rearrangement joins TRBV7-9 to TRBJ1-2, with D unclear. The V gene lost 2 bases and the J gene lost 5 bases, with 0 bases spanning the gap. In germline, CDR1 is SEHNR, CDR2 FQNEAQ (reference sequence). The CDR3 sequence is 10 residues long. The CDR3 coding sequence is TGTGCCAGCAGCTTATATGGCTACACCTTC. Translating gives CASSLYGYTF.

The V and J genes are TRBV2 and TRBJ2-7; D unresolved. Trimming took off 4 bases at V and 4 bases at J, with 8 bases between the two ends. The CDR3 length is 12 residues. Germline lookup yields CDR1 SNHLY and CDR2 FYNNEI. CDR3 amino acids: CASSGATYEQYF. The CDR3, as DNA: TGTGCCAGCAGTGGGGCCACTTACGAGCAGTACTTC.

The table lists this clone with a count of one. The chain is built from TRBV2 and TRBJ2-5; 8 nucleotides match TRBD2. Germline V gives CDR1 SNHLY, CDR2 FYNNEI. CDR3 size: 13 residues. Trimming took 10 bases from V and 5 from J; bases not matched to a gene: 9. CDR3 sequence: CAIGREGSETQYF. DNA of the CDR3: TGTGCCATTGGCCGGGAGGGGAGTGAGACCCAGTACTTC.

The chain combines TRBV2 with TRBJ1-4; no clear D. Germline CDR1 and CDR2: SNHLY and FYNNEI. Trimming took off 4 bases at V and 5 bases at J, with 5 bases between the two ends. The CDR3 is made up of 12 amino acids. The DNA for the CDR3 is TGTGCCAGCAGTGGCGGGAATGAAAAACTGTTTTTT. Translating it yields CASSGGNEKLFF.

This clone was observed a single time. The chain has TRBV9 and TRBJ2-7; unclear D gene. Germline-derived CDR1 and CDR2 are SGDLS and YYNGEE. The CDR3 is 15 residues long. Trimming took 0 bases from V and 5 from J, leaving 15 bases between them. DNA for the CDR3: TGTGCCAGCAGCGTAGCCGGGTCGTTGGGCAACGAGCAGTACTTC. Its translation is CASSVAGSLGNEQYF.

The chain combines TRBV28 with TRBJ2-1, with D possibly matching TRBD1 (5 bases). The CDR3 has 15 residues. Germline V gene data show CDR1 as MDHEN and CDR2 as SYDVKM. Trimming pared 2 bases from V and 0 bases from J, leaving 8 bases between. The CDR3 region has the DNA TGTGCCAGCAGTTTACAGGGTAGCTCCTACAATGAGCAGTTCTTC. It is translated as CASSLQGSSYNEQFF.

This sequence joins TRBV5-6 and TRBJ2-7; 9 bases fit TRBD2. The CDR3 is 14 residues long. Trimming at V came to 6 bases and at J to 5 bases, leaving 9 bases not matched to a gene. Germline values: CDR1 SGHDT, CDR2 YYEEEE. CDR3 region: CASTWGLAIHEQYF. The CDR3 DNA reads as TGTGCCAGCACTTGGGGACTAGCCATACACGAGCAGTACTTC.

CDR3 in amino acids: CASSGWPGQSEQYF. CDR3 in DNA: TGTGCCAGCAGTGGCTGGCCGGGACAATCCGAGCAGTACTTC. The chain recombines TRBV6-1 with TRBJ2-7; TRBD1 is a possible D gene (6 bases). Germline CDR1 reads MNHNS; CDR2 reads SASEGT. The germline V and J ends were trimmed by 4 bases and 6 bases, with 16 bases remaining between them. This CDR3 is built from 14 residues.

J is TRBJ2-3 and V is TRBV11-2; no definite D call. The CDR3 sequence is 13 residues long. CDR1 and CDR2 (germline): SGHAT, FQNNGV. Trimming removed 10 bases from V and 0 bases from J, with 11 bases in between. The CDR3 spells CATRLASTDTQYF. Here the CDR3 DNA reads TGTGCCACCAGACTTGCTAGCACAGATACGCAGTATTTT.

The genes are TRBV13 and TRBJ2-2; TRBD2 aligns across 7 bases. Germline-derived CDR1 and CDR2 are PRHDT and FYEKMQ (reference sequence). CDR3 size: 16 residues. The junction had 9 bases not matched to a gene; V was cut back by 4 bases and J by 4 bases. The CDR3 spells CASSSQGLYRTGELFF. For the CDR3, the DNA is TGTGCCAGCAGCTCGCAGGGACTATATCGCACCGGGGAGCTGTTTTTT.

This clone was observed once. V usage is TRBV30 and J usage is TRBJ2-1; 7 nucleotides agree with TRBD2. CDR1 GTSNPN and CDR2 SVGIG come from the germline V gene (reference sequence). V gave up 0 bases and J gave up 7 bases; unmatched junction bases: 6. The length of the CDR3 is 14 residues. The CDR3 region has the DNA TGTGCCTGGAGTGTACTTAACGGGAGGAATGAGCAGTTCTTC. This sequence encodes CAWSVLNGRNEQFF.

The CDR3 DNA sequence: TGTGCCATCAGTGCCGCCGGGGAGCTGTTTTTT. Translation: CAISAAGELFF. This sequence joins TRBV10-3 and TRBJ2-2; D call uncertain. The CDR3 extends over 11 amino acids. Germline loops: CDR1 ENHRY, CDR2 SYGVKD. The V end was cut by 4 bases, the J end by 6 bases, with 3 bases between.

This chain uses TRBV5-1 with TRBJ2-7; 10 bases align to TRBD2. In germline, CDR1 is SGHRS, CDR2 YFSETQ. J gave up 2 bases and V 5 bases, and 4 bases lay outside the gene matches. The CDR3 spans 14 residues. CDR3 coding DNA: TGCGCCAGCAGGGCCGGGACTAGCGCCTACGAGCAGTACTTC. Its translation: CASRAGTSAYEQYF.

The CDR3 DNA follows: TGTGCCACCAGCAGAGATCGTCTAGGTTTGGGCGATGAGCAGTTCTTC. It codes for CATSRDRLGLGDEQFF. The chain employs TRBV15 and TRBJ2-1; D ambiguous. This CDR3 spans 16 amino acids. Germline CDR1 is LNHNV and CDR2 is YYDKDF (reference sequence). V was cut by 0 bases and J by 8 bases, with 17 bases left in between.

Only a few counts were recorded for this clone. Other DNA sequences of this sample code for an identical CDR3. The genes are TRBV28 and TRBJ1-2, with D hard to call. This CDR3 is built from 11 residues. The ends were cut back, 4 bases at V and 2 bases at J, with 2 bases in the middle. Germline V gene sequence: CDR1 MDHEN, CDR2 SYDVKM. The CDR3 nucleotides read TGTGCCAGCAGTTCGAACTATGGCTACACCTTC. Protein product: CASSSNYGYTF.

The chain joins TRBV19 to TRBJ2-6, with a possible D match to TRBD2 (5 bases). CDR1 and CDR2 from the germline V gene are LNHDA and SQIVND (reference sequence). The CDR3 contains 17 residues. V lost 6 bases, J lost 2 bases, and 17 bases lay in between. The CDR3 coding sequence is TGTGCCAGTAGGTCTAGAGTGATGGGAGCTGGGGCCAACGTCCTGACTTTC. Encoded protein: CASRSRVMGAGANVLTF.

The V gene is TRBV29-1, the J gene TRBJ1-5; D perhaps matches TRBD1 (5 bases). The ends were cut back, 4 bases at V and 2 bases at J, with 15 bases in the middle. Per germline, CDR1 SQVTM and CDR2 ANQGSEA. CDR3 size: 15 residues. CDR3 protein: CSVGGTGDGNQPQHF. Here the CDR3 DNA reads TGCAGCGTTGGGGGAACAGGAGACGGCAATCAGCCCCAGCATTTT.